The rows below give T cell receptor beta chains drawn from one sample of a study of T cell changes during pregnancy in multiple sclerosis. Repertoires were generated with immunoSEQ multiplex PCR, while TCRdb's copy carries only in-frame clones and drops some. Among more than 85,000 clones listed, around 95% were seen once. This material consisted of peripheral blood, taken in the third trimester of pregnancy. All receptors come from a female donor in good health, enrolled as a control in a pregnancy study. CDR3s include the opening cysteine and the closing phenylalanine or tryptophan. Fields, in order: D gene, J gene, clone size, V gene, CDR3 length, CDR3 DNA, CDR3 protein. D genes are given only for firm matches. Clone size appears in some rows only: once, few, many, or a class for an expanded clone.

TRBD1 | TRBJ2-1 | - | TRBV4-1 | 15 | TGCGCCAGCCGAACGCAGGGGGCTACCTACAATGAGCAGTTCTTC | CASRTQGATYNEQFF
TRBD2 | TRBJ2-7 | - | TRBV4-1 | 12 | TGCGCCAGCAGCGTTAGCGGGGACGAGCAGTACTTC | CASSVSGDEQYF
TRBD1 | TRBJ1-1 | - | TRBV2 | 16 | TGTGCCAGCAGCGAGCGGACAGGCGGCTCCCACACTGAAGCTTTCTTT | CASSERTGGSHTEAFF
TRBD2 | TRBJ2-1 | - | TRBV27 | 18 | TGTGCCAGCAGTTCGCGCTACCCAACTAGCGGGAGGGCCAATGAGCAGTTCTTC | CASSSRYPTSGRANEQFF
TRBD2 | TRBJ2-7 | - | TRBV28 | 14 | TGTGCCAGCAGCCGACTAGCGGGAACGGACGAGCAGTACTTC | CASSRLAGTDEQYF
TRBD1 | TRBJ2-2 | - | TRBV27 | 15 | TGTGCCAGCAGTTTAGGGACAGGGGTCACCGGGGAGCTGTTTTTT | CASSLGTGVTGELFF
- | TRBJ2-5 | - | TRBV28 | 12 | TGTGCCAGCAAGAGGTTACAAGAGACCCAGTACTTC | CASKRLQETQYF
TRBD1 | TRBJ2-1 | - | TRBV28 | 15 | TGTGCCAGCAGCCACGACAGGGCAGCGTACAATGAGCAGTTCTTC | CASSHDRAAYNEQFF
- | TRBJ1-1 | few | TRBV18 | 16 | TGTGCCAGCTCACCACTCGGAGATTACTCGAACACTGAAGCTTTCTTT | CASSPLGDYSNTEAFF
TRBD2 | TRBJ2-1 | - | TRBV5-1 | 14 | TGCGCCAGCAGCCGTACAGCGGGAGGGGATGAGCAGTTCTTC | CASSRTAGGDEQFF
TRBD2 | TRBJ2-3 | - | TRBV6-6 | 15 | TGTGCCAGCAGCCACCTAGCGGGAGTTAAAGATACGCAGTATTTT | CASSHLAGVKDTQYF
- | TRBJ2-7 | - | TRBV5-1 | 13 | TGCGCCAGCAGCTTAGGAGGGACCTACGAGCAGTACTTC | CASSLGGTYEQYF
- | TRBJ2-2 | once | TRBV6-5 | 15 | TGTGCCAGCAGTCCGGCGGGTCCGAACACCGGGGAGCTGTTTTTT | CASSPAGPNTGELFF
TRBD1 | TRBJ2-5 | once | TRBV19 | 16 | TGTGCCAGTACCCCAAGACAGGGCCTCCGCGGAGAGACCCAGTACTTC | CASTPRQGLRGETQYF
TRBD1 | TRBJ1-1 | - | TRBV7-9 | 15 | TGTGCCAGCAGCTTGCCGACAGGGGAGGACACTGAAGCTTTCTTT | CASSLPTGEDTEAFF
TRBD2 | TRBJ2-7 | once | TRBV28 | 15 | TGTGCCAGCAGTCCTTCGGGGGGAGGGGCCTACGAGCAGTACTTC | CASSPSGGGAYEQYF
- | TRBJ2-1 | - | TRBV7-2 | 14 | TGTGCCAGCAGCCGAACACTAGTGGCCGATGAGCAGTTCTTC | CASSRTLVADEQFF
TRBD2 | TRBJ2-4 | once | TRBV5-4 | 13 | TGTGCCAGCAGCTTGGTCGGACTAGCGGGAGAGTACTTC | CASSLVGLAGEYF
- | TRBJ2-7 | - | TRBV5-1 | 14 | TGCGCCAGCAGCGGAGGGGGGGCCCACTACGAGCAGTACTTC | CASSGGGAHYEQYF
- | TRBJ2-7 | - | TRBV7-9 | 14 | TGTGCCAGCAGCTTCCTATCAACAGGGACCGAGCAGTACTTC | CASSFLSTGTEQYF
TRBD2 | TRBJ2-7 | - | TRBV25-1 | 14 | TGTGCCAGCAGTCTAGCGGGAGGGTCCTACGAGCAGTACTTC | CASSLAGGSYEQYF
- | TRBJ1-5 | - | TRBV6-5 | 14 | TGTGCCAGCAGTTCGACAGGTTACAATCAGCCCCAGCATTTT | CASSSTGYNQPQHF
- | TRBJ1-1 | - | TRBV30 | 12 | TGTGCCTGGGATCAGGGAAGCGCTGAAGCTTTCTTT | CAWDQGSAEAFF
- | TRBJ2-7 | once | TRBV20-1 | 11 | TGCAGTCTTGAGGATTCCTACGAGCAGTACTTC | CSLEDSYEQYF
- | TRBJ2-1 | - | TRBV29-1 | 12 | TGCAGCGACAGGGATTCCTACAATGAGCAGTTCTTC | CSDRDSYNEQFF
- | TRBJ2-6 | - | TRBV6-5 | 14 | TGTGCCAGCAGAAAGCGAACTGGGGCCAACGTCCTGACTTTC | CASRKRTGANVLTF
- | TRBJ2-1 | once | TRBV5-1 | 14 | TGCGCCAGCAGCTTGGAGCTCTCCTACAATGAGCAGTTCTTC | CASSLELSYNEQFF